The T cell receptor (beta chain) under discussion was sequenced for a study of graft-versus-host responses after intestinal transplantation. Turning to the study itself: Recipients were given multivisceral, liver-intestinal, or isolated intestinal transplants. Anti-thymocyte globulin induction, then tacrolimus and steroids for roughly 3 years, went to all recipients.

Regarding the study as a whole: Circulating GvH clone levels at their peak were associated with HvG declines (early post-transplant). Recipient marrow held GvH clones, some first seen in ileum or blood.

V was cut by 6 bases and J by 0 bases, with 12 bases left in between. Germline loops: CDR1 MNHEY, CDR2 SVGAGI. There are 15 residues in the CDR3. Clones were read by immunoSEQ multiplex PCR, and TCRdb kept only the in-frame ones, dropping some. The table includes around 95,000 clones, roughly 90% detected once. Turning to this clone: Its cognate antigen is unknown.

The specimen was unstimulated CD4+ T cells sorted from spleen or lymph node cells, collected before transplant. This TCR was recovered from a human donor who was the organ donor for an intestinal transplant. This chain links TRBV6-5 with TRBJ1-5, with a possible D match to TRBD1 (5 bases). The CDR3 nucleotides read TGTGCCAGCAGCCCGTTGGGGGGTAGCAATCAGCCCCAGCATTTT. The encoded protein is CASSPLGGSNQPQHF.